This TCR beta chain was documented in a study of vaccination and CD4 T cells after COVID-19. Across the study: At a median approximately 76 days (range 14 to 241) after dose two, post-vaccine samples were obtained.

Scientists ran DNA taken from cultured CD4+ T cells through the Oncomine TCR Beta short-read assay for sequencing. The template was genomic DNA from cultured CD4+ T cells. TCRdb reprocessed the PCR reads with MiXCR, giving one entry per CDR3 protein. The sample has about 7,300 distinct CDR3 sequences, 45% to 55% seen once. In the case of this clonotype: Its antigen is still unknown.

Treatment of the sample: approximately 9-day PBMC culture with coronavirus spike peptide pools or control peptides (ViraFEST assay). Looked up from germline, CDR1 is SGHVS and CDR2 is FQNEAQ. The CDR3 consists of 17 residues. Trimming took 1 base from V and 2 from J, leaving 16 bases between them. This clonotype was obtained from a human donor who had recovered from COVID-19. The sequenced sample was CD4+ T cells from blood, cultured in vitro. J is TRBJ2-3 and V is TRBV7-8; TRBD2 might be the D (6 bases). For the CDR3, the DNA is TGTGCCAGCAGCTTAGTTCTAACAGGACTAATCACAGATACGCAGTATTTT. Translation gives CASSLVLTGLITDTQYF. The full variable domain, completed using reference TRBV7-8 and TRBJ2-3, is GAGVSQSPRYKVAKRGQDVALRCDPISGHVSLFWYQQALGQGPEFLTYFQNEAQLDKSGLPSDRFFAERPEGSVSTLKIQRTQQEDSAVYLCASSLVLTGLITDTQYFGPGTRLTVL.